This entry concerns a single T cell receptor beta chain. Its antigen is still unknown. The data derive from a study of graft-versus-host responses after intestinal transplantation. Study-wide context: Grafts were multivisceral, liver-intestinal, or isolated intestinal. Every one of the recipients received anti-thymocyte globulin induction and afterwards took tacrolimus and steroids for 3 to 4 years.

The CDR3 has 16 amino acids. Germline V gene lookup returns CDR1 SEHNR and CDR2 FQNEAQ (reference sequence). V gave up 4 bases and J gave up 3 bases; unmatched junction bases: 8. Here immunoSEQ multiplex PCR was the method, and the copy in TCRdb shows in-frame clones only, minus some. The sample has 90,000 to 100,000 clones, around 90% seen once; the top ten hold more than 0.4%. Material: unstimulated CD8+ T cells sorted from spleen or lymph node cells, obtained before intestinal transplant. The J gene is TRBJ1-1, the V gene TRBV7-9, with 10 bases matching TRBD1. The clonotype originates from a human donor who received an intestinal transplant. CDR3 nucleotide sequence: TGTGCCAGCAGCTGGCCGCGGACAGGGGGGGACACTGAAGCTTTCTTT. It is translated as CASSWPRTGGDTEAFF.